Listed here are 21 T cell receptor beta chains from one sample, sequenced in a study of CXCR3-negative and CXCR3-positive naive CD8 T cells. Researchers prepared the TRB cDNA libraries using 5' RACE with UMI labels. TCRdb re-called the 5' RACE reads; one entry per CDR3 protein, DNA not given. The ten most abundant clones cover about 10% of a sample with about 45,000 distinct CDR3 sequences. Sequenced: memory CD8+ T cells from blood. The receptors derive from a human donor in good health. Some clones in this sample may be carry-over from other donors' samples.

The chain uses TRBV20-1 and TRBJ2-2; TCRdb picks TRBD1, but there is no DNA to check that call. CDR3 size: 14 residues. Germline CDR1 and CDR2: DFQATT and SNEGSKA (reference sequence). CDR3 in amino acids: CEKTGQKNTGELFF.

The genes are TRBV7-9 and TRBJ1-1; TCRdb picks TRBD1, but there is no DNA to check that call. Per the germline V gene, CDR1 is SEHNR and CDR2 is FQNEAQ (reference sequence). The CDR3 contains 12 residues. CDR3 amino acids: CASLGAYTEAFF.

This chain links TRBV29-1 with TRBJ1-3; without DNA, the TCRdb call of TRBD1 cannot be checked. Germline V gene data show CDR1 as SQVTM and CDR2 as ANQGSEA. The CDR3 consists of 13 residues. The CDR3 loop is CSVTDRKGNTIYF.

The chain couples TRBV10-1 to TRBJ2-7; TCRdb's assignment of TRBD1 cannot be checked, as there is no DNA. The CDR3 runs to 13 residues. Germline V gene lookup returns CDR1 WNHNN and CDR2 SYGVQD (reference sequence). The CDR3 protein is CASSRDGAYEQYF.

The rearrangement links TRBV5-1 to TRBJ2-1. This CDR3 is built from 14 residues. CDR1 SGHRS and CDR2 YFSETQ come from the germline V gene. CDR3 sequence reads: CASSTSNWVNEQFF.

V gene TRBV5-1 combines with J gene TRBJ2-7. CDR3 length: 13 amino acids. Looked up from germline, CDR1 is SGHRS and CDR2 is YFSETQ. The CDR3 loop reads CASSSLSSYEQYF.

The chain carries TRBV7-6 and TRBJ1-5. From germline, CDR1 is SGHVS and CDR2 FNYEAQ. The length of the CDR3 is 15 residues. CDR3 sequence reads: CASSLEGYGNQPQHF.

The V gene is TRBV10-3, the J gene TRBJ2-5. The CDR3 is made up of 13 amino acids. The V gene's germline CDR1 is ENHRY and CDR2 SYGVKD. The CDR3 sequence is CAISVGTQETQYF.

The chain combines TRBV7-9 with TRBJ1-5; the TRBD1 assignment by TCRdb is unverifiable without DNA. This CDR3 is 15 amino acids long. Per germline, CDR1 SEHNR and CDR2 FQNEAQ (reference sequence). CDR3 sequence reads: CASSSTLVGGPPQHF.

The chain carries TRBV9 and TRBJ1-2; TCRdb lists TRBD1, though no DNA is available to test this call. Germline CDR1 SGDLS, CDR2 YYNGEE. The CDR3 is 15 residues long. The CDR3 protein is CASSVSGTGVYGYTF.

The chain employs TRBV4-3 and TRBJ2-7; lacking DNA, the TRBD1 call made by TCRdb goes unchecked. This CDR3 is 14 amino acids long. Germline-derived CDR1 and CDR2 are LGHNA and YSLEER. CDR3 protein: CASSQGRQGYEQYF.

This chain joins TRBV7-9 and TRBJ2-5; TCRdb reports TRBD1, a call that lacks DNA to check it against. The CDR3 extends over 18 amino acids. Germline CDR1 SEHNR, CDR2 FQNEAQ (reference sequence). CDR3 loop: CSSSLGWGDRVDGETQYF.

This sequence joins TRBV7-3 and TRBJ2-3; TCRdb's D gene call, TRBD2, goes unchecked for lack of DNA. This CDR3 comprises 15 residues. Germline loops: CDR1 SGHTA, CDR2 FQGTGA. CDR3 protein: CASSPLAVATDTQYF. Variable domain in full (rest from reference TRBV7-3 and TRBJ2-3): GAGVSQTPSNKVTEKGKYVELRCDPISGHTALYWYRQSLGQGPEFLIYFQGTGAADDSGLPNDRFFAVRPEGSVSTLKIQRTERGDSAVYLCASSPLAVATDTQYFGPGTRLTVL.

This chain joins TRBV4-3 and TRBJ2-7; no DNA is available, so the TRBD1 call from TCRdb remains unchecked. CDR3 size: 15 residues. Per germline, CDR1 LGHNA and CDR2 YSLEER. CDR3 protein: CASSQETSAGYEQYF.

The chain joins TRBV28 to TRBJ2-7; TCRdb picks TRBD1, but there is no DNA to check that call. Germline lookup yields CDR1 MDHEN and CDR2 SYDVKM. The CDR3 spans 14 residues. CDR3 amino acids: CASISRTGGYEQYF. The full variable domain, completed using reference TRBV28 and TRBJ2-7, is DVKVTQSSRYLVKRTGEKVFLECVQDMDHENMFWYRQDPGLGLRLIYFSYDVKMKEKGDIPEGYSVSREKKERFSLILESASTNQTSMYLCASISRTGGYEQYFGPGTRLTVT.

V and J are TRBV5-5 and TRBJ2-2; without DNA, the TCRdb call of TRBD1 cannot be checked. The CDR3 covers 15 residues. CDR1 is SGHKS and CDR2 is YYEKEE in the germline V gene (reference sequence). The CDR3 protein is CASSPWTGNTGELFF.

V gene TRBV11-2 combines with J gene TRBJ2-7; as DNA is missing, the TRBD1 call by TCRdb cannot be tested. From germline, CDR1 is SGHAT and CDR2 FQNNGV. The CDR3 runs to 16 residues. The CDR3: CASSSTSGTASYEQYF.

The chain uses TRBV6-6 and TRBJ1-4. Germline CDR1 reads MNHNY; CDR2 reads SVGAGI (reference sequence). This CDR3 region has 14 residues. CDR3 region: CASLTSATNEKLFF.

The V gene is TRBV18, the J gene TRBJ2-1; lacking DNA, the TRBD2 call made by TCRdb goes unchecked. Per germline, CDR1 KGHSH and CDR2 LQKENI. The CDR3 sequence is 14 residues long. CDR3 loop: CASSLSGLADEQFF.

The chain's CDR3 is CASSQVTGGFTEAFF. V and J are TRBV3-1 and TRBJ1-1; TCRdb designates TRBD1, a call that cannot be tested without DNA. Per germline, CDR1 LGHDT and CDR2 YNNKEL (reference sequence). The CDR3 covers 15 residues.

The chain recombines TRBV20-1 with TRBJ2-7; TCRdb indicates TRBD2, and absent DNA this call remains unverified. There are 12 residues in the CDR3. The germline CDR1 and CDR2 sequences are DFQATT and SNEGSKA (reference sequence). The CDR3 protein is CSAKDGRYEQYF.